This TCR beta chain appears in the sequencing data of a study of T cells after yellow fever vaccination. Study as a whole: Those fractions that held only low numbers of cells were prepared using the SMART-Seq v4 Ultra Low Input RNA kit. Study-wide results and limits: Among primary-vaccination clones, most reappeared after the booster, at around 97% for CD4 and 88% for CD8.

Germline assignment: CDR1 KGHDR and CDR2 SFDVKD. Trimming cost V 6 bases and J 7 bases; bases outside gene matches: 9. The CDR3 is 14 residues long. The table lists this clonotype with a few counts. Its specificity is unknown. Production of TCR cDNA was by 5'RACE template switching, which also added a universal primer site and UMIs. TCRdb independently ran MiXCR on the 5' RACE reads; one entry per CDR3 protein. This sample yields 200,000 to 250,000 distinct CDR3 sequences, of which 6.5% to 8.5% are seen a single time; about 0.9% belongs to the top ten. This sequence joins TRBV24-1 and TRBJ1-2; 8 nucleotides agree with TRBD1. The source of this sequence is a man aged 30 to 39 who received the YFV17D yellow fever vaccine. This material consisted of CD4+ T cells sorted from PBMCs, taken 15 days after the yellow fever booster vaccination. CDR3 bases: TGTGCCACCAGTCGGACAGGGCCGCGTTCTGGCTACACCTTC. The encoded protein is CATSRTGPRSGYTF.